This T cell receptor beta chain was sequenced for a study of OX40 agonist ivuxolimab in advanced cancers. Turning to the study itself: Ivuxolimab was delivered to patients intravenously every 2 weeks at doses spanning 0.01 to 10 mg/kg.

Study-level results: It was also the case that some nonresponders had low normalized T-cell clonal expansion. Dose levels from 0.1 to 3.0 mg/kg saw CD4+ and CD8+ blood T cells expand clonally by week 6.

The CDR3 has 14 amino acids. The germline gives CDR1 SEHNR, CDR2 FQNEAQ (reference sequence). With 5 bases clipped from V and 10 bases from J, the junction kept 8 bases outside the gene matches. Sequencing was performed with immunoSEQ multiplex PCR; in TCRdb, only in-frame clones are kept and a portion is missing. Of tens of thousands of clones in the sample, 84% are singletons; the top ten hold roughly 4.4%. This clone was counted between two and nine times. The antigen is undetermined. V is TRBV7-9 and J is TRBJ1-4; 9 nucleotides match TRBD1. The starting material was CD4+ or CD8+ T cells sorted from blood, obtained in a trial of the OX40 agonist ivuxolimab. The TCR sequence derives from an adult with an advanced solid tumor such as melanoma, head and neck, liver or kidney cancer. The CDR3 nucleotides read TGTGCCAGCAGCGAGGGACAGGGAGGGGGAAAACTGTTTTTT. Protein sequence: CASSEGQGGGKLFF.